This T cell receptor beta chain was retrieved from a study of blood T cell repertoires in COVID-19. Germline-derived CDR1 and CDR2 are MNHEY and SVGAGI. The CDR3 length is 14 residues. The V gene lost 8 bases and the J gene lost 1 base, with 14 bases spanning the gap. Original methodology: How many nucleated cells were present was estimated from reference gene primer amplification. Using immunoSEQ multiplex PCR, the repertoire was profiled, and TCRdb retains in-frame clones only, with some absent. Clone size and the V and J calls come from that table; the DNA yielded D and trimming. The table has some 300,000 clones, 85% to 90% seen once.

This sequence originates from a woman aged 18-30 years with acute COVID-19. The chain couples TRBV6-5 to TRBJ1-1, with D uncertain. The sample consisted of PBMCs or T cells enriched from blood (not recorded which). The CDR3 protein is CASPEYDSNTEAFF. The CDR3 nucleotides are TGTGCCAGCCCGGAGTACGACTCGAACACTGAAGCTTTCTTT.